This T cell receptor (beta chain) was found in a study of blood T cell repertoires in COVID-19. About the research overall: Samples came from the United States, Italy and Spain, spanning acute and convalescent COVID-19.

On this clone itself: A much larger clone lies one base from this, so it may be a read error.

The CDR3 totals 13 residues. Between the trimmed V and J ends, which lost 2 bases and 8 bases, there was a span of 12 bases. Germline V lookup: CDR1 MNHEY, CDR2 SMNVEV (reference sequence). Study members were between roughly 18 and 100 years old and lived in over 20 US regions. Cohort assignment relied on participant-reported clinical history. As handled by the study authors: Estimation of nucleated cell counts was performed using reference gene primer amplification. Measured with immunoSEQ multiplex PCR; TCRdb has only the in-frame clones, and not every one. V, J and clone size are taken as reported in that table, and D and trimming were inferred from the DNA itself. This table has approximately 300,000 clones, around 90% appearing once.

Sequenced input: PBMCs or T cells enriched from blood (not recorded which). This chain joins TRBV27 and TRBJ1-2; a weak D match, TRBD1 (6 bases). This receptor was obtained from a woman aged 18-29 years with acute COVID-19. The CDR3 sequence is CASSLGGARGYTF. In nucleotides, the CDR3 is TGTGCCAGCAGTTTAGGGGGGGCGCGGGGCTACACCTTC.